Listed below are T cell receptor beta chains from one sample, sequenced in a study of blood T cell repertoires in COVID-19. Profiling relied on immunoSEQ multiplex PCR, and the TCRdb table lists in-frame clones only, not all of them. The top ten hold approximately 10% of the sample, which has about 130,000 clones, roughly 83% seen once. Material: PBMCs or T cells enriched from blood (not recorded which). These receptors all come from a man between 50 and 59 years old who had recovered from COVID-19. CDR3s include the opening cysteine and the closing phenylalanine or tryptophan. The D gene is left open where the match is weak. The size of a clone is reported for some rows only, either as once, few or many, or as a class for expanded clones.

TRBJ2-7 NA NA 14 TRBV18 TGTGCCAGCTCACCCTCGACAGGTTCCTACGAGCAGTACTTC CASSPSTGSYEQYF
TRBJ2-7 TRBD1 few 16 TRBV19 TGTGCCAGTAGACCCAGGGACGGGACAGGTATCTACGAGCAGTACTTC CASRPRDGTGIYEQYF
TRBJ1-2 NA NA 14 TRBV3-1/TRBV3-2 TGTGCCAGCAGCCTACAGACAGCTAACTATGGCTACACCTTC CASSLQTANYGYTF
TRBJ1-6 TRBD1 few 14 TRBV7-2 TGTGCCAGCAGCCCAGACAGGGGTCAATCACCCCTCCACTTT CASSPDRGQSPLHF
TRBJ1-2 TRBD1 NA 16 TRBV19 TGTGCCAGTAGTATAGTTGGATCCAGGGGGCGTCATGGCTACACCTTC CASSIVGSRGRHGYTF
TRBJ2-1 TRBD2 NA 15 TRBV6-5 TGTGCTAGCAGTTTCGTAGCGGGGGTGGTGCTTGAGCAGTTCTTC CASSFVAGVVLEQFF
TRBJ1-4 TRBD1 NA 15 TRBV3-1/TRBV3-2 TGTGCCAGCAGCCAAGCGGGACAGGTTAATGAAAAACTGTTTTTT CASSQAGQVNEKLFF
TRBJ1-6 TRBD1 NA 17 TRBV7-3 TGTGCCAGCAGCCAAGGGGGTCGGGACAGGGCTAATTCACCCCTCCACTTT CASSQGGRDRANSPLHF
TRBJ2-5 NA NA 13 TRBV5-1 TGCGCCAGCAGCTTGGGAGGCGGAGAGACCCAGTACTTC CASSLGGGETQYF
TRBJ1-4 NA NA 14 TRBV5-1 TGCGCCAGCAGCTTGGCGGGGGGGAATGAAAAACTGTTTTTT CASSLAGGNEKLFF
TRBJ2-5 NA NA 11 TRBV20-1 TGCAGTGGTGAACTCCAAGAGACCCAGTACTTC CSGELQETQYF
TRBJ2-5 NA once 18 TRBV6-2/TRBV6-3 TGTGCCAGCAGTTTCAACCCTCGCTCGAGTAGCGGCCAAGAGACCCAGTACTTC CASSFNPRSSSGQETQYF
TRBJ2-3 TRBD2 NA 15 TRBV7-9 TGTGCCAGCAGCTTTGGGAGGGTGGAAACAGATACGCAGTATTTT CASSFGRVETDTQYF
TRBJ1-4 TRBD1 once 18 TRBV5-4 TGTGCCAGCAGCGAACCCGGGACAGGGGGAACAACTAATGAAAAACTGTTTTTT CASSEPGTGGTTNEKLFF
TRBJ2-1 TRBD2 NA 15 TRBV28 TGTGCCAGCAGTTTAACCCCTAGGGGGCGGGGGGGCCTGTTCTTC CASSLTPRGRGGLFF
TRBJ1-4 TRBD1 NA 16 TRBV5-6 TGTGCCAGCAGCCCGGGAGCCGGGACAGGATATGAAAAACTGTTTTTT CASSPGAGTGYEKLFF
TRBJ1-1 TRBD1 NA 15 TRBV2 TGTGCCAGCAGTCCACAGGGGGCCCTGAACACTGAAGCTTTCTTT CASSPQGALNTEAFF
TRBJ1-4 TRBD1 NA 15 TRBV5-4 TGTGCCAGCAGCTTACCGGGACAGGCCAATGAAAAACTGTTTTTT CASSLPGQANEKLFF
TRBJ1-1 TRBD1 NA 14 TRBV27 TGTGCCAGTTCGCGAGACAGGGCGAACACTGAAGCTTTCTTT CASSRDRANTEAFF
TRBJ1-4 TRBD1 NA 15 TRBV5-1 TGCGCCAGCAGCCCGGGACAGGAGGCGTATGAAAAACTGTTTTTT CASSPGQEAYEKLFF
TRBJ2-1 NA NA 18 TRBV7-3 TGTGCCAGCAGCTTATTAAACCGACAGGCGAGCTCCTACAATGAGCAGTTCTTC CASSLLNRQASSYNEQFF
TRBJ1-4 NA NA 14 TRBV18 TGTGCCAGCTCACCCACAAACAGGGAGGGGGAACTGTTTTTT CASSPTNREGELFF
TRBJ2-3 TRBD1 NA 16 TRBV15 TGTGCCACCAGCAGAGATTGGACAGGGGGCGCGGATACGCAGTATTTT CATSRDWTGGADTQYF
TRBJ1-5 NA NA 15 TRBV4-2 TGTGCCAGCAGCCCAGATAGCAATAGCAATCAGCCCCAGCATTTT CASSPDSNSNQPQHF
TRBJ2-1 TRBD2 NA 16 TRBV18 TGTGCCAGCTCACCACCTTCTCTAGCGGGGGGGAATGAGCAGTTCTTC CASSPPSLAGGNEQFF
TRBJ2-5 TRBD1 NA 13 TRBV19 TGTGCCAGTAGTGCAGGGGGTATGGAGACCCAGTACTTC CASSAGGMETQYF